Listed below are T cell receptor beta chains from one sample, sequenced in a study of memory CD4+ T cells and cytomegalovirus serostatus. TCRdb keeps only in-frame clones here, not all; method: immunoSEQ multiplex PCR. The repertoire has under 50,000 clones, around three quarters of them found once; the top ten carry roughly 5%. The sample taken for sequencing was memory CD4+ T cells from blood. These receptors were obtained from an adult in good health and CMV-seropositive. CDR3s include the opening cysteine and the closing phenylalanine or tryptophan. D genes are given only for firm matches. Clone size is not always given. Where it is, it says once, few, many or a class for expanded clones.

TRBJ2-2 TRBV6-5 - - TGTGCCAGCGGCCGAGGGACCGGGGAGCTGTTTTTT CASGRGTGELFF
TRBJ1-1 TRBV10-3 - - TGTGCCATCAGTGAGTCGAAGCGGGGCATGAACACTGAAGCTTTCTTT CAISESKRGMNTEAFF
TRBJ2-7 TRBV6-1 - - TGTGCCAGCAGTGAAGGAGGCGAGTGGGATAGGCAGTACTTC CASSEGGEWDRQYF
TRBJ1-2 TRBV4-3 TRBD1 - TGCGCCAGCAGCCAAGAAGGCCGGGACAGCTATGGCTACACCTTC CASSQEGRDSYGYTF
TRBJ2-3 TRBV5-4 - - TGTGCCAGCAGCTTGTCACAGGGTCGTGGCACAGATACGCAGTATTTT CASSLSQGRGTDTQYF
TRBJ2-7 TRBV4-1 - - - CASSQSVLGQASYEQYF
TRBJ1-5 TRBV5-5 - - TGTGCCAGCAGCCTAGGAGAGGGTCAGCCCCAGCATTTT CASSLGEGQPQHF
TRBJ1-1 TRBV19 TRBD1 - TGTGCCAGTAGTATGAGGAGGACAGGGGTCTTGAACACTGAAGCTTTCTTT CASSMRRTGVLNTEAFF
TRBJ1-1 TRBV5-1 - - TGCGCCAGCAGACGATCGCAGGGTAACACTGAAGCTTTCTTT CASRRSQGNTEAFF
TRBJ1-1 TRBV5-4 - few TGTGCCAGCAGCTTGGGGGTGGGAAACACTGAAGCTTTCTTT CASSLGVGNTEAFF
TRBJ2-1 TRBV7-2 - - TGTGCCAGCAGCTTATTCGGGAGTCAGTACGGTGAGCAGTTCTTC CASSLFGSQYGEQFF
TRBJ2-7 TRBV7-2 - few TGTGCCAGCAGCTTAGGAGGGGTCTCAGGCGAGCAGTACTTC CASSLGGVSGEQYF
TRBJ2-7 TRBV2 - once TGTGCCAGCAGTTCCGACAGTCCCTCCTACGGGGAGCAGTACTTC CASSSDSPSYGEQYF
TRBJ2-7 TRBV19 TRBD1 - TGTGCCAGTAGTACCAGGACAGGGGCAATCTCGGGCGAGCAGTACTTC CASSTRTGAISGEQYF
TRBJ2-1 TRBV5-6 TRBD2 - TGTGCCAGCAGCGGGGCCGGTTCGGGACTAGCCTACAATGAGCAGTTCTTC CASSGAGSGLAYNEQFF
TRBJ2-3 TRBV5-1 TRBD1 - TGCGCCAGCAGCTTGAACAGGGGAGGCACAGATACGCAGTATTTT CASSLNRGGTDTQYF
TRBJ1-1 TRBV5-6 TRBD1 - TGTGCCAGCAGCCAGGACAGGGGAGAAGCTTTCTTT CASSQDRGEAFF
TRBJ2-3 TRBV5-1 TRBD2 - TGCGCCAGCTCTAGCGGGAGAACCCCGCTGGATACGCAGTATTTT CASSSGRTPLDTQYF
TRBJ2-3 TRBV6-6 TRBD1 - TGTGCCAGCAGCCACAGGGGGAGCACAGATACGCAGTATTTT CASSHRGSTDTQYF
TRBJ1-5 TRBV19 - once TGTGCCAGCAGGGGATTAGCCGGTCAGCCCCAGCATTTT CASRGLAGQPQHF
TRBJ2-1 TRBV27 - - TGTGCCAGCAGTTTGGTCGGACCACCTAAGAATGAGCAGTTCTTC CASSLVGPPKNEQFF
TRBJ2-5 TRBV30 - - TGTGCCTGGAGTGTAGCACAGGACTTCAAGACCCAGTACTTC CAWSVAQDFKTQYF
TRBJ2-5 TRBV13 - once TGTGCCAGCAGCTTAAGGGCCCAAGAGACCCAGTACTTC CASSLRAQETQYF
TRBJ1-2 TRBV6-5 - - TGTGCCAGCAGTCAGAGGCGGACTAACTATGGCTACACCTTC CASSQRRTNYGYTF
TRBJ2-1 TRBV7-3 - - TGTGCCAGCAGCTTAACGCTTAACAATGAGCAGTTCTTC CASSLTLNNEQFF
TRBJ2-7 TRBV2 TRBD2 - TGTGCCAGCAGTGAAGATGTGTCGGGGGGGTACTTC CASSEDVSGGYF
TRBJ1-4 TRBV27 - - TGTGCCAGCAGTCCGGGGGGAACTAATGAAAAACTGTTTTTT CASSPGGTNEKLFF
TRBJ1-2 TRBV6-6 TRBD1 few TGTGCCAGCAGTCAGGGGCAGGGGGGAGGCTACACCTTC CASSQGQGGGYTF
TRBJ2-3 TRBV7-2 - - TGTGCCACTTCCTGGGGCACAGATACGCAGTATTTT CATSWGTDTQYF
TRBJ2-3 TRBV11-2 - - TGTGCCAGCAGCCGCCCTGGCGGGGGCACAGATACGCAGTATTTT CASSRPGGGTDTQYF
TRBJ2-1 TRBV28 TRBD2 - TGTGCCAGCAGTTTAAGGGCGGGAGGGCCGGGACTAAATGAGCAGTTCTTC CASSLRAGGPGLNEQFF
TRBJ2-4 TRBV1 - - TGCACCAGCAGCCAAGAGAGGACTAGCGGTGTGATAGCCAAGAACATTCAGTACTTC CTSSQERTSGVIAKNIQYF
TRBJ1-3 TRBV7-2 - - TGTGCCAGCAGCCATCCTTCTGAGGGAAACACCATATATTTT CASSHPSEGNTIYF
TRBJ1-1 TRBV5-1 - - TGCGCCAGCAGCTTGGTTGTAGGTGGGGACACTGAAGCTTTCTTT CASSLVVGGDTEAFF
TRBJ2-2 TRBV4-3 TRBD2 - TGCGCCAGCAGCCAAGAGACTGGGCAGCGGGGGGCCGGGGAGCTGTTTTTT CASSQETGQRGAGELFF
TRBJ2-7 TRBV11-3 TRBD2 medium-sized TGTGCCAGCTCGCGCGGGAGGGAAGCCTACGAGCAGTACTTC CASSRGREAYEQYF
TRBJ2-5 TRBV28 - - TGTGCCAGCAGTTCCAGAGGGACCCAGTACTTC CASSSRGTQYF
TRBJ2-7 TRBV19 TRBD2 - TGTGCCAGTAGTATGCGAGCGGGGGAACTCTACGAGCAGTACTTC CASSMRAGELYEQYF
TRBJ2-7 TRBV13 - - TGTGCCAGCAGCGAATACGGGACACCCTCCTACGAGCAGTACTTC CASSEYGTPSYEQYF
TRBJ1-1 TRBV11-2 - once TGTGCCAGCAGCGTGATAGAGGGGGGTGAAGCTTTCTTT CASSVIEGGEAFF
TRBJ2-1 TRBV7-6 - few TGTGCCAGCAGCTTAGCGCCCCTAAGCAATGAGCAGTTCTTC CASSLAPLSNEQFF
TRBJ1-1 TRBV27 TRBD1 - TGTGCCAGCGGCTACAGGGGGCTGACTGAAGCTTTCTTT CASGYRGLTEAFF
TRBJ2-5 TRBV7-2 TRBD2 - TGTGCCAGCAGCCCTTTACTAGCGGGAGGGCAAGAGACCCAGTACTTC CASSPLLAGGQETQYF
TRBJ1-1 TRBV5-8 TRBD1 once TGTGCCAGCAGCTCGACGAGACAGGGGAGCACTGAAGCTTTCTTT CASSSTRQGSTEAFF
TRBJ1-1 TRBV7-9 - - TGTGCCAGCAGCTTAGAAGGGGAGGCTGAAGCTTTCTTT CASSLEGEAEAFF
TRBJ1-5 TRBV27 - - TGTGCCAGCAGTTTATCTGGAATCAGCAATCAGCCCCAGCATTTT CASSLSGISNQPQHF
TRBJ2-1 TRBV11-3 TRBD2 - TGTGCCAGCAGCTTAGATAGCGGGAGGTTAGATGAGCAGTTCTTC CASSLDSGRLDEQFF
TRBJ1-2 TRBV2 - - TGTGCCAGCAGTGAACGATCCCCCAGTGGCTACACCTTC CASSERSPSGYTF
TRBJ2-6 TRBV15 TRBD2 - TGTGCCACCAGCAGGGGGGGGGTGGGCTCTGGGGCCAACGTCCTGACTTTC CATSRGGVGSGANVLTF
TRBJ2-2 TRBV19 - - TGTGCCAGTAGTCGGGGAACGAACACCGGGGAGCTGTTTTTT CASSRGTNTGELFF
TRBJ1-5 TRBV4-2 TRBD1 - TGTGCCAGCAGCCTCCAGGGGGATCAGCCCCAGCATTTT CASSLQGDQPQHF
TRBJ2-2 TRBV28 - few TGTGCCAGCAGGGGATCAGGGGGGGTGAGGGAGCTGTTTTTT CASRGSGGVRELFF
TRBJ2-3 TRBV4-2 - - TGTGCCAGCAGCCCGGAAAATAGCAGGGTGGATACGCAGTATTTT CASSPENSRVDTQYF
TRBJ1-4 TRBV18 TRBD1 - TGTGCCAGCTCACCAACACAGGGGATTATTAATGAAAAACTGTTTTTT CASSPTQGIINEKLFF
TRBJ2-7 TRBV5-1 - - TGCGCCAGCCCCCGGAGAGGCGAGCAGTACTTC CASPRRGEQYF
TRBJ1-2 TRBV5-6 - - TGTGCCAGCAGCCCTTTCAGGCAGGCCGGGGGCTACACCTTC CASSPFRQAGGYTF
TRBJ2-5 TRBV5-1 TRBD2 - TGCGCCAGCAGCCGGGGGGTGGCAGGGAGCGAGACCCAGTACTTC CASSRGVAGSETQYF
TRBJ2-7 TRBV28 TRBD1 - TGTGCCAGCAAAAAGACAGGGGGCAACGAGCAGTACTTC CASKKTGGNEQYF
TRBJ1-5 TRBV7-2 - - TGTGCCAGCAGCCCCCGGGGAGTCAATCAGCCCCAGCATTTT CASSPRGVNQPQHF